What follows are 7 T cell receptor beta chains derived from one specimen sequenced in a study of cytomegalovirus exposure and HLA in healthy donors. PCR was performed using 60 Vbeta and 13 Jbeta primers. TCRdb's table, derived via immunoSEQ multiplex PCR, lists solely in-frame clones and lacks some. The sample carries about 180,000 clones, 65% to 85% recorded once. The sample consisted of PBMCs. These receptors originate from a male donor in good health and CMV-seronegative.

This chain connects TRBV5-1 to TRBJ1-4; no firm D call. The germline V gene has CDR1 SGHRS and CDR2 YFSETQ. Trimming left V 0 bases short and J 4 bases short, with 7 bases between. CDR3 size: 14 residues. Here the CDR3 reads CASSLASDNEKLFF. The DNA for the CDR3 is TGCGCCAGCAGCTTGGCGTCAGATAATGAAAAACTGTTTTTT.

The chain recombines TRBV25-1 with TRBJ2-3; 7 nucleotides agree with TRBD1. The CDR3 is 16 residues long. Germline CDR1 MGHDK, CDR2 SYGVNS. The V gene end was trimmed by 6 bases and the J gene end by 3 bases; junction bases not matched to a gene: 12. The CDR3 region has the DNA TGTGCCAGCAGGCTAATAGACAGGGCTGCGACAGATACGCAGTATTTT. It is translated as CASRLIDRAATDTQYF. The variable domain in full, completed from reference TRBV25-1 and TRBJ2-3, reads EADIYQTPRYLVIGTGKKITLECSQTMGHDKMYWYQQDPGMELHLIHYSYGVNSTEKGDLSSESTVSRIRTEHFPLTLESARPSHTSQYLCASRLIDRAATDTQYFGPGTRLTVL.

The chain uses TRBV6-1 and TRBJ2-7, with TRBD2 matching over 14 bases. V was pared by 7 bases and J by 9 bases, with 8 bases of the junction left unmatched. The CDR3 covers 14 residues. CDR1 MNHNS and CDR2 SASEGT come from the germline V gene. The CDR3 nucleotides read TGTGCCAGCACCGGGACTAGCGGGGGCCCCTTGCAGTACTTC. Amino acid sequence: CASTGTSGGPLQYF.

This chain links TRBV7-3 with TRBJ2-2; D is possibly TRBD1 (6 bases). Germline values: CDR1 SGHTA, CDR2 FQGTGA. V was clipped by 5 bases and J by 4 bases, with 11 bases between them. The CDR3 has 14 amino acids. CDR3 residues: CASSPGRGTGELFF. Here the CDR3 DNA reads TGTGCCAGCAGCCCAGGCAGGGGCACCGGGGAGCTGTTTTTT. The whole variable domain, remainder taken from reference TRBV7-3 and TRBJ2-2, is GAGVSQTPSNKVTEKGKYVELRCDPISGHTALYWYRQSLGQGPEFLIYFQGTGAADDSGLPNDRFFAVRPEGSVSTLKIQRTERGDSAVYLCASSPGRGTGELFFGEGSRLTVL.

The chain is built from TRBV7-8 and TRBJ2-5, with D possibly being TRBD2 (5 bases). This CDR3 has 16 amino acids. The V and J ends lost 7 bases and 5 bases respectively, with 23 bases between them. In germline, CDR1 is SGHVS, CDR2 FQNEAQ. The DNA of the CDR3 is TGTGCCAGCATCTCAAAGCCGGGAAAGGGAGAGGAGACCCAGTACTTC. The encoded protein is CASISKPGKGEETQYF.

This clone was seen once. V usage is TRBV6-5 and J usage is TRBJ1-3; 7 bases are a match to TRBD1. CDR1 and CDR2 from the germline V gene are MNHEY and SVGAGI. CDR3 length: 15 amino acids. Trimming removed 6 bases from V and 0 bases from J; junction bases left unmatched: 5. CDR3 DNA: TGTGCCAGCAGCGACAGGGCCCTCTCTGGAAACACCATATATTTT. Translating gives CASSDRALSGNTIYF.

This clone was found once. The gene calls are TRBV7-9 and TRBJ2-3; D remains ambiguous. V lost 3 bases to trimming and J lost 1 base, with 11 bases between them. From germline, CDR1 is SEHNR and CDR2 FQNEAQ (reference sequence). The CDR3 spans 15 residues. In DNA form, the CDR3 reads TGTGCCAGCAGCTTGTCTACTCCCGGCACAGATACGCAGTATTTT. This gives the protein CASSLSTPGTDTQYF.